The TCR beta chain described here comes from a study of blood T cells in healthy people across ages. Whole-study context: Per every two T cells, about one barcoded beta molecule was captured by template switching.

Russia was home to the donors, healthy Caucasian individuals aged 6 to 90. Together with a sample-barcoded 5' primer, a J-beta primer mix was included in a second PCR lasting about 6 to 11 cycles. TCRdb recomputed calls from the 5' RACE reads with MiXCR, one row per CDR3 protein. Found here are roughly 650,000 distinct CDR3 sequences, about 34% of them singletons; the top ten hold 15% to 19%. Note on this clonotype: Antigen: not known.

Study outcomes and limitations: In long-lived donors, naive CD4+ cell counts and diversity exceeded those of aged donors. It was held that diversity estimates obtained from one million T cells represented underestimates.

This CDR3 contains 15 residues. Germline CDR1 LNHDA, CDR2 SQIVND (reference sequence). V dropped 3 bases and J dropped 0 bases, with 11 bases sitting between them. The sequencing sample was made of blood. This receptor was obtained from a woman of 80 years or more in good health. V usage is TRBV19 and J usage is TRBJ2-5; weak D call: TRBD2 (5 bases). For the CDR3, the DNA is TGTGCCAGTAGTATGGATCGAGGGAACCAAGAGACCCAGTACTTC. Protein sequence: CASSMDRGNQETQYF.